This T cell receptor (beta chain) was captured in a study of cytomegalovirus exposure and HLA in healthy donors (TCRdb year 2017). About the full investigation: According to an earlier analysis of 587 of the donors, some 170 million T cells yielded roughly 110 million unique TCR beta sequences and around 280 Gb of sequence data. An early release covering roughly 600 HLA-typed donors comprised about 300 gigabases of sequencing data and about 90 million unique TCR sequences. Of the 300 to 500 genotyped donors, less than 85% were placed in the genetic ancestry cluster associated with self-reported Caucasian donors. The study aimed to test whether signatures of past pathogen exposure could be identified by cataloging public T cell receptors. The T cell repertoires of some 700 subjects were profiled by immunosequencing and related to cytomegalovirus serostatus. Besides the first cohort of around 700 subjects, a separate validation cohort made up of 120 different subjects was used. To predict cytomegalovirus infection status, the study brought together high-throughput TCR immunosequencing, statistical association of individual TCRs with disease status, and machine learning. A later analysis re-examined previously published TCR beta repertoires from 600 to 700 donors and added high-resolution HLA genotyping to investigate patterns of TCR occurrence. The later analysis used no new phenotypic data to find candidate immune exposures, relying instead on TCR beta sequences and their occurrence across donors. To decide whether each TCR beta V gene segment behaved as functional or pseudogenic, an earlier analysis of some 600 of the donors relied on high-throughput TCR beta sequencing. Donor age, sex, ethnicity and CMV serostatus were collected together with the repertoire data. A later genetic analysis took genome-wide SNP genotypes for about three fifths of the roughly 700 donors and used that subset as a discovery cohort. All discovery cohort repertoires had been generated using a single sequencing platform. HLA typing included class I and class II loci at four-digit resolution. The number of typed donors differed by locus: roughly 629-630 for A, B, C, DRB1 and DQB1; approximately 520 for DQA1; fewer than 610 for DPA1; and 400 to 480 for DPB1. Four or five DR-DQ haplotypes were handled as single units for association and clustering because linkage in the cohort was strong. Across approximately 400 genotyped donors of the cohort, an average of roughly 250,000 unique TCR beta nucleotide sequences per donor were sequenced, and roughly 20% of those sequences were non-productive.

Study-wide conclusions, independent of this receptor: The authors suggested that the approach could potentially be extended to other disease states and immunological phenotypes. The sequencing pipeline was judged likely to have produced a cluster of highly shared sequence variants as a technical artifact. In a later analysis, HLA-associated TCR beta chains showed more clonal expansion and lower generation probabilities than non-associated chains that were equally common. According to a later analysis, most CMV-associated TCR beta chains appeared to be HLA-restricted, and the HLA associations seemed to be driven largely by CMV exposure. A few of the identified cytomegalovirus-associated TCR beta chains were confirmed in vitro to be specific for cytomegalovirus antigens. Strong co-occurrence of HLA alleles, especially DR and DQ, made assigning TCR associations to individual alleles difficult. At a false discovery rate of 0.05, a later analysis linked some 18,000 TCR beta sequences to specific HLA alleles. A further reported finding was that TCR beta sequences accurately predicted the HLA-A and HLA-B alleles for most subjects in the first cohort. Because some donors lacked HLA typing at each locus, the association tests relied only on the typed subset. In an earlier analysis of roughly 500 of the donors, most TCR beta V segments appeared in productive rearrangements about 90% or about 30% of the time, broadly matching IMGT annotations. Most TCR sequences were observed very rarely across donors, whereas some public TCRs were present in many individuals. The study listed over 150 TCR beta chains as associated with cytomegalovirus. Correlated functional status among segregating V segments might reflect linkage disequilibrium, but an unknown experimental factor could not be ruled out. Cytomegalovirus status was reported to be diagnosed by the classifier with high specificity and sensitivity in both the original and validation cohorts. The 87-base-pair reads could not distinguish some IMGT-functional V segments, including TRBV6-2 and TRBV6-3, so those segments were excluded. Only TCR beta chains were sequenced in this cohort, and the absence of alpha or paired-chain data limited detectable features. In a later genetic analysis, a missense DCLRE1C variant was associated with V-gene and J-gene trimming of TCR beta chains, and the association was replicated in an independent cohort. Presence/absence analyses assumed roughly uniform sequencing depth across donors, an assumption that may not hold. In a later analysis, the rate of TCR association differed among HLA loci, with DRB1 alleles having the most associated TCRs and HLA-C alleles having the fewest. Immune exposure information for the cohort was limited to CMV serostatus. Several of the top co-occurrence clusters appeared to be linked to parvovirus B19, influenza, CMV and Epstein-Barr virus, according to a later analysis. A later genetic analysis reported fewer N-insertions in productive TCRs among donors in an Asian-associated ancestry cluster than the roughly 700-donor mean. Roughly 17 rarely observed V segments, including chromosome 9 orphons, were excluded from the earlier analysis of several hundred of the donors because counts were too low.

In total, just over 650 healthy bone marrow donors made up the cohort. Cohort members were all nominally healthy when sampled, although unrecorded immune exposures were likely present. The donor was CMV seronegative and belonged to the group of more than 300 seronegative cohort members. A peripheral blood sample was collected from each donor, and TCR beta sequencing was performed on peripheral blood mononuclear cells. The Qiagen DNeasy Blood Extraction Kit was used to extract genomic DNA from the blood cell samples. The germline V end is reduced by 6 bases and the J end by 8 bases; junction bases left unmatched: 11. Its CDR3 holds 14 amino acids, cysteine through phenylalanine. This entry keeps only the CDR3 DNA: 42 bases, framed from base 1. The germline V gene provides CDR1 SNHLY and CDR2 FYNNEI. On this clone: Its antigen specificity is not known. There are no base qualities to consult, and no much larger clone falls within one base.

The library was produced with the immunoSEQ multiplex PCR assay. The multiplex PCR relied on a mix of 60 forward primers for TCR Vbeta segments and 13 reverse primers for TCR Jbeta segments. The CDR3 region of rearranged TCR beta genes was amplified from genomic DNA by a multiplex PCR assay. The Illumina HiSeq System was used to sequence the amplified TCR beta libraries as 87-base-pair reads. The authors' analysis ran thus. A later analysis tallied some 79 million unique TCR beta chains across the 666 repertoires, and about 12 million of those chains were shared by two or more donors. Raw reads were error-corrected and collapsed into unique sequences by a nearest-neighbor algorithm in which closely related sequences were merged to remove PCR and sequencing errors. To assign V, D and J gene segments, CDR3 sequences were aligned to IMGT reference sequences. For a sequence to be retained, at least a six-nucleotide match to both a V gene segment and a J gene segment was required. A rearrangement was called productive if the CDR3 had no stop codons and remained in frame with V and J, and every other rearrangement was called non-productive. CDR3 was defined by IMGT convention, running from the second conserved V-encoded cysteine to the conserved J-encoded phenylalanine. Sequences without an unambiguous match to a single V gene segment were excluded from the earlier analysis of almost 600 of the donors. In an earlier analysis of some 590 of the donors, a V segment was called functional when productive rearrangements were above 56.7%, and segregating when the standard deviation between donors exceeded 5%. A statistical classification framework was built to diagnose cytomegalovirus status from the catalog of TCR beta chain sequences. V and J gene assignment, in a later analysis, came from comparing TCR nucleotide sequences with IMGT/GENE-DB human TR gene sequences. A later analysis assigned CDR3 sequences and most-parsimonious VDJ recombination scenarios with the TCRdist pipeline. In a later analysis, each TCR beta chain was defined by its CDR3 amino acid sequence together with its V-gene family, and reads lacking a unique V-gene family were excluded. To address suspected cross-contamination and a sequencing artifact, a later analysis removed roughly 640 highly shared, low-generation-probability nucleotide sequences. In a later analysis, a clonal expansion index for each public chain was calculated from normalized within-repertoire ranks of inferred template counts. Generation probabilities in a later analysis came from a VDJ recombination model fitted to out-of-frame rearrangements, and those results were checked against IGoR. A later analysis scored TCR-TCR, TCR-HLA and TCR-CMV co-occurrence with hypergeometric tests, applying a repertoire-size bias correction to TCR pairs. In a later analysis, false discovery rates were estimated by permuting HLA or CMV assignments 20 times. In a later analysis, co-occurring TCRs were grouped with DBSCAN, and TCRdist sequence similarity was added when clustering was performed within HLA-allele-positive subsets. Co-occurrence clustering excluded repertoires with fewer than 30,000 or more than 120,000 public chains, plus five with anomalous nucleotide sharing. This immuneACCESS table, as held by TCRdb, lists in-frame sequences with V and J called but not all clones. Of the missing ones, under half trace to an unresolved V gene in checked studies; the others have no known cause. For V, J and clone size, that table is used; D and trimming come from the DNA. The sample data list around 130,000 clones, and around 84% of these were observed just once. Roughly 2.6% of the sample is taken by the ten largest.

Sequenced material: PBMCs. The receptor comes from a man in his forties or fifties in good health and CMV-seronegative. Recombination joined TRBV2 with TRBJ1-1; the central 8 bases match TRBD1. CDR3 protein: CASRDRGAGDEAFF. In nucleotide form, the sequence is TGTGCCAGCAGAGACAGGGGCGCCGGGGACGAAGCTTTCTTT.